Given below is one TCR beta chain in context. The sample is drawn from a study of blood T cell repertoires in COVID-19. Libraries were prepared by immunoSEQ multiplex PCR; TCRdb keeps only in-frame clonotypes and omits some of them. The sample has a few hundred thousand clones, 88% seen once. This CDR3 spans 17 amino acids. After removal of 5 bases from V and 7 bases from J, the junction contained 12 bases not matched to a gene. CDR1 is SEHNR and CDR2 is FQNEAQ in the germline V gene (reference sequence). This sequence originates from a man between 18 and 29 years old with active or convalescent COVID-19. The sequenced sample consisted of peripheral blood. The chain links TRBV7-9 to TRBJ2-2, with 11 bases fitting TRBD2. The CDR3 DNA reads TGTGCCAGCAGCGTAAAAACTAGCGGGGGAAATGGCGGGGAGCTGTTTTTT. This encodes CASSVKTSGGNGGELFF. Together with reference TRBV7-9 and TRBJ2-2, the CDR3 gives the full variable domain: DTGVSQNPRHKITKRGQNVTFRCDPISEHNRLYWYRQTLGQGPEFLTYFQNEAQLEKSRLLSDRFSAERPKGSFSTLEIQRTEQGDSAMYLCASSVKTSGGNGGELFFGEGSRLTVL.